A single sample gave rise to the 32 T cell receptor beta chains below, sequenced in a study of OX40 agonist ivuxolimab in advanced cancers. Produced via immunoSEQ multiplex PCR; TCRdb's table is partial and in-frame only. The profile shows tens of thousands of clones, roughly 91% of them singletons. Sequenced material: CD4+ or CD8+ T cells sorted from blood, taken in a trial of the OX40 agonist ivuxolimab. The receptors shown here come from an adult with an advanced solid tumor such as melanoma, head and neck, liver or kidney cancer.

This sequence joins TRBV19 and TRBJ1-3, with 11 bases that match TRBD1. The junction had 8 bases not matched to a gene; V was cut back by 7 bases and J by 3 bases. The CDR3 is made up of 16 amino acids. The germline gives CDR1 LNHDA, CDR2 SQIVND (reference sequence). The CDR3 nucleotides are TGTGCCAGTAACTCAGCGGACAGGGGGCTTGGAAACACCATATATTTT. Its protein is CASNSADRGLGNTIYF.

The CDR3 nucleotides are TGTGCCAGCAGCAGGGACCGGGACAGGGATTTCTACGAGCAGTACTTC. Its protein product is CASSRDRDRDFYEQYF. The chain carries TRBV5-5 and TRBJ2-7; 9 bases fit TRBD1. Germline-derived CDR1 and CDR2 are SGHKS and YYEKEE (reference sequence). V lost 4 bases to trimming and J lost 3 bases; unmatched junction nucleotides: 11. The CDR3 runs 16 residues.

The chain recombines TRBV7-8 with TRBJ2-1; D call uncertain. From germline, CDR1 is SGHVS and CDR2 FQNEAQ. CDR3 size: 12 residues. V was shortened by 2 bases and J by 10 bases, with 9 bases between the two germline ends. The CDR3 reads CASSLLGWEQFF. CDR3 in DNA: TGTGCCAGCAGCTTATTGGGGTGGGAGCAGTTCTTC.

This chain connects TRBV28 to TRBJ1-4; tentatively, D is TRBD1 (5 bases). CDR3 size: 14 residues. V gave up 5 bases and J gave up 5 bases, with 12 bases separating them. Germline values: CDR1 MDHEN, CDR2 SYDVKM. CDR3 bases: TGTGCCAGCAGTCTGAGGGGACCGAATGAAAAACTGTTTTTT. It yields the protein CASSLRGPNEKLFF.

V usage is TRBV9 and J usage is TRBJ1-2, with unresolved D. The V gene lost 3 bases and the J gene lost 7 bases, with 10 bases spanning the gap. The CDR3 is made up of 12 amino acids. Germline CDR1 and CDR2: SGDLS and YYNGEE. The CDR3 is CASSGTGSGYTF. Here the CDR3 DNA reads TGTGCCAGCAGCGGGACGGGGTCTGGCTACACCTTC.

V and J are TRBV15 and TRBJ1-1, with 7 bases fitting TRBD1. V lost 5 bases to trimming and J lost 2 bases; unmatched junction nucleotides: 8. The CDR3 extends over 15 amino acids. Looked up from germline, CDR1 is LNHNV and CDR2 is YYDKDF (reference sequence). CDR3 sequence (DNA): TGTGCCACCAGCGGAGCACGACAGGGAAACACTGAAGCTTTCTTT. It yields the protein CATSGARQGNTEAFF.

This chain's CDR3 is CASSSRTGAGETQYF. The CDR3 DNA sequence: TGTGCCAGCAGCTCAAGGACAGGGGCGGGTGAGACCCAGTACTTC. The rearrangement uses TRBV9 and TRBJ2-5; the match to TRBD1 covers 9 bases. The germline V gene has CDR1 SGDLS and CDR2 YYNGEE. The J segment lost 5 bases and the V segment lost 4 bases, leaving 9 bases of the junction unmatched. CDR3 size: 15 residues.

The chain recombines TRBV29-1 with TRBJ2-7, with 9 bases fitting TRBD1. From germline, CDR1 is SQVTM and CDR2 ANQGSEA. Trimming removed 5 bases from V and 6 bases from J; junction bases left unmatched: 11. The CDR3 has 14 amino acids. The CDR3 sequence is CSVRGTGLSGEQYF. Here the CDR3 DNA reads TGCAGCGTTCGTGGGACAGGGCTGAGTGGCGAGCAGTACTTC.

The rearrangement uses TRBV2 and TRBJ2-1; TRBD2 matches 11 bases. CDR1 is SNHLY and CDR2 is FYNNEI in the germline V gene. The CDR3 has 15 amino acids. Trimming at V came to 4 bases and at J to 4 bases, leaving 3 bases not matched to a gene. CDR3 nucleotides: TGTGCCAGCAGTGCCGGGACTAGCGGATACAATGAGCAGTTCTTC. Protein sequence: CASSAGTSGYNEQFF. The variable domain in full, completed from reference TRBV2 and TRBJ2-1, reads EPEVTQTPSHQVTQMGQEVILRCVPISNHLYFYWYRQILGQKVEFLVSFYNNEISEKSEIFDDQFSVERPDGSNFTLKIRSTKLEDSAMYFCASSAGTSGYNEQFFGPGTRLTVL.

The chain recombines TRBV9 with TRBJ2-3; TRBD2 might be the D (6 bases). Germline values: CDR1 SGDLS, CDR2 YYNGEE. This CDR3 spans 14 amino acids. Trimming stripped 0 bases from V and 4 bases from J, with 9 bases between. CDR3 in amino acids: CASSVDGSSDTQYF. The CDR3 nucleotides are TGTGCCAGCAGCGTAGACGGGAGCTCAGATACGCAGTATTTT.

This clone was found once. This chain uses TRBV19 with TRBJ2-7; D may be TRBD1 (6 bases). Deletions cut 8 bases from V and 2 bases from J, with 13 bases between. This CDR3 is built from 13 residues. Germline CDR1 LNHDA, CDR2 SQIVND (reference sequence). The DNA of the CDR3 is TGTGCCAGTTCGCCGGGACACACCTACGAGCAGTACTTC. Protein: CASSPGHTYEQYF.

This chain joins TRBV7-6 and TRBJ2-7, with D tentatively TRBD1 (6 bases). The V gene's germline CDR1 is SGHVS and CDR2 FNYEAQ. This CDR3 is 16 amino acids long. The ends were cut back, 5 bases at V and 4 bases at J, with 21 bases in the middle. The CDR3 bases are TGTGCCAGCAGCCCTCTGTCCGTGGCCAGGGGATACGAGCAGTACTTC. This codes for CASSPLSVARGYEQYF.

This clone was seen only once. J is TRBJ2-7 and V is TRBV29-1; TRBD1 agrees at 8 bases. The junction had 4 bases not matched to a gene; V was cut back by 1 base and J by 2 bases. Looked up from germline, CDR1 is SQVTM and CDR2 is ANQGSEA. The CDR3 runs 14 residues. The CDR3 is CSVEVRQGPYEQYF. The CDR3 DNA reads TGCAGCGTTGAAGTGCGACAGGGGCCCTACGAGCAGTACTTC.

This clone was detected only once. The rearrangement joins TRBV9 to TRBJ1-2, with D possibly matching TRBD1 (6 bases). The ends were cut back, 3 bases at V and 4 bases at J, with 16 bases in the middle. CDR3 length equals 15 residues. CDR1 is SGDLS, CDR2 YYNGEE, per germline. Here the CDR3 DNA reads TGTGCCAGCAGCGACGGGGGGGCGTTTGCCTATGGCTACACCTTC. Translating gives CASSDGGAFAYGYTF.

The genes are TRBV4-1 and TRBJ1-5; D perhaps matches TRBD1 (6 bases). In germline, CDR1 is MGHRA, CDR2 YSYEKL. The V end was cut by 4 bases, the J end by 1 base, with 11 bases between. This CDR3 comprises 15 residues. CDR3 sequence reads: CASSPRDISNQPQHF. CDR3 DNA sequence: TGCGCCAGCAGCCCAAGGGACATCAGCAATCAGCCCCAGCATTTT.

The CDR3 loop reads CASSLYGETSIYTEAFF. The CDR3 nucleotides are TGTGCCAGCAGTTTATACGGGGAGACCTCCATCTATACTGAAGCTTTCTTT. The gene calls are TRBV27 and TRBJ1-1, with D uncertain. The CDR3 runs to 17 residues. V lost 1 base, J lost 5 bases, and 20 bases lay in between. CDR1 is MNHEY, CDR2 SMNVEV, per germline (reference sequence).

The chain combines TRBV19 with TRBJ2-5, with D maybe TRBD1 (9 bases). Germline V CDR1 and CDR2: LNHDA, SQIVND (reference sequence). Trimming took 5 bases from V and 5 from J, leaving 21 bases between them. The CDR3 is 16 residues long. In DNA form, the CDR3 reads TGTGCCAGTAGTCCGGGGGGGACAGGGTTGGTTGAGACCCAGTACTTC. Translation: CASSPGGTGLVETQYF.

V usage is TRBV4-1 and J usage is TRBJ2-7; possibly TRBD2 for D (6 bases). This CDR3 spans 17 amino acids. The V gene lost 1 base and the J gene lost 6 bases, with 22 bases spanning the gap. Germline V gives CDR1 MGHRA, CDR2 YSYEKL. This chain's CDR3 is CASSQAGNGNKRVEQYF. For the CDR3, the DNA is TGCGCCAGCAGCCAAGCGGGGAACGGGAATAAGCGGGTCGAGCAGTACTTC.

The CDR3 is CATRVAEQNRHEQYF. The CDR3 DNA is TGTGCCACCAGGGTCGCAGAACAAAATCGACACGAGCAGTACTTC. V is TRBV6-1 and J is TRBJ2-7, with D possibly being TRBD1 (5 bases). Germline assignment: CDR1 MNHNS and CDR2 SASEGT. The CDR3 runs 15 residues. Between the trimmed V and J ends, which lost 10 bases and 5 bases, there was a span of 24 bases.

On this clone: A read error may produce the germline difference seen at one junction end. The chain combines TRBV5-8 with TRBJ2-3; D may be TRBD2 (5 bases). This CDR3 contains 16 residues. The germline gives CDR1 SGHTS, CDR2 YDEGEE. CDR3 in DNA: TGCGCCAGCAGCCAAGACTACTCCGAGGGCACAGATACGCAGTATTTT. Translation: CASSQDYSEGTDTQYF.

The chain carries TRBV30 and TRBJ2-3, with 9 bases fitting TRBD2. There are 15 residues in the CDR3. In germline, CDR1 is GTSNPN, CDR2 SVGIG (reference sequence). The J segment lost 2 bases and the V segment lost 1 base, leaving 4 bases of the junction unmatched. The CDR3 loop reads CAWSALAGYTDTQYF. The DNA for the CDR3 is TGTGCCTGGAGTGCCCTAGCGGGATACACAGATACGCAGTATTTT.

The genes are TRBV11-1 and TRBJ1-4; D remains ambiguous. The CDR3 runs 13 residues. The germline V gene encodes CDR1 SGHAT and CDR2 FQDESV (reference sequence). V lost 1 base and J lost 8, with 8 bases in between. The DNA of the CDR3 is TGTGCCAGCAGCTTAGAAGTGGGAGAAAAACTGTTTTTT. This codes for CASSLEVGEKLFF.

V is TRBV27 and J is TRBJ2-7; 10 positions agree with TRBD2. Germline assignment: CDR1 MNHEY and CDR2 SMNVEV (reference sequence). The CDR3 contains 14 residues. V was pared by 5 bases and J by 3 bases, with 4 bases of the junction left unmatched. The chain's CDR3 is CASSPLAGVYEQYF. CDR3 nucleotide sequence: TGTGCCAGCAGTCCTCTAGCGGGAGTCTACGAGCAGTACTTC.

The chain couples TRBV7-2 to TRBJ2-6; 8 bases are shared with TRBD2. V gave up 2 bases and J gave up 2 bases; unmatched junction bases: 8. The germline CDR1 and CDR2 sequences are SGHTA and FQGNSA. There are 18 residues in the CDR3. The DNA of the CDR3 is TGTGCCAGCAGCTTAAGTAGCGGGAACGTGGCTGGGGCCAACGTCCTGACTTTC. Translated, it gives CASSLSSGNVAGANVLTF.

The rearrangement links TRBV5-8 to TRBJ2-2; D perhaps matches TRBD1 (7 bases). CDR1 is SGHTS, CDR2 YDEGEE, per germline. With 4 bases removed from V and 0 bases from J, the gap between germline ends came to 16 bases. The CDR3 runs to 17 residues. CDR3 nucleotides: TGTGCCAGCAGCCCCGATCGGAGGGGGCCGAACACCGGGGAGCTGTTTTTT. Translation: CASSPDRRGPNTGELFF.

The DNA of the CDR3 is TGTGCCAGCAGTGACGGACAGGGGAGGACTGAAGCTTTCTTT. It encodes CASSDGQGRTEAFF. The V and J genes are TRBV2 and TRBJ1-1; 9 positions match TRBD1. Germline CDR1 SNHLY, CDR2 FYNNEI. V was pared by 3 bases and J by 5 bases, with 4 bases of the junction left unmatched. The CDR3 is 14 residues long.

The genes are TRBV28 and TRBJ2-7; TRBD1 matches 7 bases. The trim removed 4 bases at V and 1 base at J, leaving 4 bases unmatched. The germline V gene encodes CDR1 MDHEN and CDR2 SYDVKM. There are 14 residues in the CDR3. The CDR3 is CASSSNRGSYEQYF. The CDR3 nucleotides read TGTGCCAGCAGTTCAAACAGGGGTTCCTACGAGCAGTACTTC.

V gene TRBV4-2 combines with J gene TRBJ2-1, with 9 positions matching TRBD2. Per germline, CDR1 LGHNA and CDR2 YNFKEQ. J gave up 10 bases and V 0 bases, and 7 bases lay outside the gene matches. This CDR3 has 15 amino acids. The CDR3 here is CASSQDRLADIEQFF. The DNA for the CDR3 is TGTGCCAGCAGCCAAGATAGACTAGCGGACATCGAGCAGTTCTTC.

The J gene is TRBJ2-7, the V gene TRBV11-1; D ambiguous. Germline V gene lookup returns CDR1 SGHAT and CDR2 FQDESV (reference sequence). Deletions cut 1 base from V and 3 bases from J, with 16 bases between. This CDR3 spans 16 amino acids. The CDR3 coding sequence is TGTGCCAGCAGCTTAGTTGGTTTCTCGCAAGACTACGAGCAGTACTTC. Translation: CASSLVGFSQDYEQYF.

This clone was counted once. J is TRBJ2-7 and V is TRBV28, with TRBD1 matching 9 bases. The germline V gene encodes CDR1 MDHEN and CDR2 SYDVKM. V lost 6 bases, J lost 2 bases, and 2 bases stayed unmatched. CDR3 size: 13 residues. The CDR3 DNA sequence: TGTGCCAGCAGCCGACAGGGGGCCTACGAGCAGTACTTC. It specifies CASSRQGAYEQYF.

The V and J genes are TRBV7-2 and TRBJ2-3, with 13 bases that match TRBD2. Trimming cost V 4 bases and J 4 bases; bases outside gene matches: 11. Germline lookup yields CDR1 SGHTA and CDR2 FQGNSA. CDR3 length: 18 amino acids. CDR3 sequence reads: CASSSRLAGGYSPDTQYF. In DNA, the CDR3 is TGTGCCAGCAGCTCCAGACTAGCGGGGGGCTATAGTCCAGATACGCAGTATTTT.

This sequence joins TRBV5-1 and TRBJ2-1; the match to TRBD2 covers 7 bases. V trimming: 2 bases; J trimming: 0 bases; junction bases outside the gene matches: 2. In germline, CDR1 is SGHRS, CDR2 YFSETQ. The CDR3 is 15 residues long. The CDR3, as DNA: TGCGCCAGCAGCTTCGGCGGGAGCTCCTACAATGAGCAGTTCTTC. Protein sequence: CASSFGGSSYNEQFF.